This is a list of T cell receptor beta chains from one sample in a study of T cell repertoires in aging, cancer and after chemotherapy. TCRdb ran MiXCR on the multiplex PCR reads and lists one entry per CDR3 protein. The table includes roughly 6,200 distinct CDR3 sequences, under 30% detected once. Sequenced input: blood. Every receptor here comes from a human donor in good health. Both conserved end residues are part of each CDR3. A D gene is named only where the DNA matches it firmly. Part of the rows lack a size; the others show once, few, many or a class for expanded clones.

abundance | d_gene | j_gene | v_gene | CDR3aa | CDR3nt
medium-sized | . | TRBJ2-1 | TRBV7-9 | CASSFDSEQFF | TGTGCCAGCAGCTTCGACAGTGAGCAGTTCTTC
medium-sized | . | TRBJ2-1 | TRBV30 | CAWSVLRGTNEQFF | TGTGCCTGGAGTGTACTTCGGGGGACCAATGAGCAGTTCTTC
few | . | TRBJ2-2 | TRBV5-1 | CASSLGRGDTGELFF | TGCGCCAGCAGCTTGGGAAGGGGAGACACCGGGGAGCTGTTTTTT
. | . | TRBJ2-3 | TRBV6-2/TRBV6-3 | CASSYSPDTQYF | TGTGCCAGCAGTTACTCTCCGGATACGCAGTATTTT
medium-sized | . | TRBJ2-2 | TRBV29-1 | CSARHNTGELFF | TGCAGCGCCAGACATAACACCGGGGAGCTGTTTTTT
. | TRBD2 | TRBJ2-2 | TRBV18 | CASSPFLAGGRTGELFF | TGTGCCAGCTCACCATTTCTAGCGGGAGGCCGGACCGGGGAGCTGTTTTTT
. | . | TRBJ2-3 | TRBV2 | CAGGTLTSTDTQYF | TGTGCCGGAGGGACCCTAACTAGCACAGATACGCAGTATTTT
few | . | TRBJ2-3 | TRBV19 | CASSIGTTGDTQYF | TGTGCCAGTAGTATTGGGACGACCGGAGATACGCAGTATTTT
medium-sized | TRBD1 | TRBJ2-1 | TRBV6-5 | CASSTGTGRSGGQFF | TGTGCCAGCAGCACCGGGACAGGGAGGTCCGGCGGGCAGTTCTTC
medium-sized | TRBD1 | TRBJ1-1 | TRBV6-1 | CASRVRDREAFF | TGTGCCAGCAGGGTCCGGGACAGGGAAGCTTTCTTT
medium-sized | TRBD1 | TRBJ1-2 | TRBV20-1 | CSAHTRDRGYLGYTF | TGCAGTGCTCACACCCGGGACAGGGGGTATCTTGGCTACACCTTC
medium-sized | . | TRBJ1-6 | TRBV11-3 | CASSNGYNSPLHF | TGTGCCAGCAGCAACGGTTATAATTCACCCCTCCACTTT
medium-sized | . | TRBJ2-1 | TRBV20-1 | CSAKSGTINEQFF | TGCAGTGCTAAGTCCGGGACCATCAATGAGCAGTTCTTC
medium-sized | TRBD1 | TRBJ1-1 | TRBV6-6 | CASSTRTGAGGTEAFF | TGTGCCAGCAGTACCCGGACAGGCGCGGGGGGAACTGAAGCTTTCTTT
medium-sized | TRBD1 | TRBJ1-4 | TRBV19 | CASSRTGDSEKLFF | TGTGCCAGTAGTAGAACAGGGGATAGTGAAAAACTGTTTTTT
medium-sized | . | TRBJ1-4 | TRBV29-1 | CSVGFPGREKLFF | TGCAGCGTTGGGTTTCCAGGGAGAGAAAAACTGTTTTTT
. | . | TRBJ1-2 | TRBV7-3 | CASSPGGQGSYGYTF | TGTGCCAGCAGCCCGGGTGGGCAGGGGTCCTATGGCTACACCTTC
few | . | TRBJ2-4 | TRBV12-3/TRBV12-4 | CASTFRAGSLAKNIQYF | TGTGCCAGCACTTTTAGGGCGGGGTCGCTAGCCAAAAACATTCAGTACTTC
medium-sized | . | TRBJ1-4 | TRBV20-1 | CSADDGYEKLFF | TGCAGTGCTGACGACGGGTATGAAAAACTGTTTTTT
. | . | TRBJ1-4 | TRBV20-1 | CSALRTATTNEKLFF | TGCAGTGCTCTAAGGACGGCTACAACTAATGAAAAACTGTTTTTT
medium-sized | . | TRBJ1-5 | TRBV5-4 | CASSLSGQNQPQHF | TGTGCCAGCAGCTTGTCTGGGCAGAATCAGCCCCAGCATTTT
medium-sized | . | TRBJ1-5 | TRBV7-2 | CASSLMGQPQHF | TGTGCCAGCAGCTTAATGGGTCAGCCCCAGCATTTT
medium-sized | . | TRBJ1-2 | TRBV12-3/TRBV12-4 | CASSLVVYGYTF | TGTGCCAGCAGTTTAGTTGTCTATGGCTACACCTTC
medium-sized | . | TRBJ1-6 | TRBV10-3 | CAISPGQRNSPLHF | TGTGCCATCAGTCCCGGACAGCGAAATTCACCCCTCCACTTT
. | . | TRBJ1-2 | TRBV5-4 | CASREGGYGYTF | TGTGCCAGCCGGGAGGGCGGTTATGGCTACACCTTC
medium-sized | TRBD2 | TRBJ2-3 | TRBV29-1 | CSVEVLAGSPDTQYF | TGCAGCGTTGAAGTCCTAGCGGGGTCGCCAGATACGCAGTATTTT
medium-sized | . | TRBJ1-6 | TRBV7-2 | CASSLDRRGSYNSPLHF | TGTGCCAGCAGCTTAGATAGGCGGGGGTCCTATAATTCACCCCTCCACTTT
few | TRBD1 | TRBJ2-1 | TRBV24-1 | CATSGGQGARISYNEQFF | TGTGCCACCAGTGGGGGACAGGGGGCCCGGATCTCCTACAATGAGCAGTTCTTC
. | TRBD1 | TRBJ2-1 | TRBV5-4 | CASSSPGQGVHEQFF | TGTGCCAGCAGCTCACCGGGACAGGGGGTTCATGAGCAGTTCTTC
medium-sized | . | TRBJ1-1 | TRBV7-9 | CASTNRPRNTEAFF | TGTGCCAGCACCAATCGCCCGAGGAACACTGAAGCTTTCTTT
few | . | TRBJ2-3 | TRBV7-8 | CASSYRAIADTQYF | TGTGCCAGCAGCTATCGGGCAATTGCAGATACGCAGTATTTT
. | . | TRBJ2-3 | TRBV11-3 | CAPTGAITDTQYF | TGTGCCCCGACCGGGGCCATCACAGATACGCAGTATTTT
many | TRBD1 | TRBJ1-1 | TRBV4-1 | CASSQRGQGTTEAFF | TGCGCCAGCAGCCAAAGGGGACAGGGTACGACTGAAGCTTTCTTT
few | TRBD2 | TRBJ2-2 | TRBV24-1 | CATSTPGGAGELFF | TGTGCCACCAGTACGCCCGGGGGGGCCGGGGAGCTGTTTTTT
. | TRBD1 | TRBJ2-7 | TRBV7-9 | CASSEGQRDYEQYF | TGTGCCAGCAGCGAGGGACAGCGAGACTACGAGCAGTACTTC
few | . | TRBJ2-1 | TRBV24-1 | CATSDVGPYNEQFF | TGTGCCACCAGTGATGTCGGGCCCTACAATGAGCAGTTCTTC
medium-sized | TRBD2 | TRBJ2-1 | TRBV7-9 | CASRATAGGPNEQFF | TGTGCCAGCAGGGCCACAGCGGGAGGGCCAAATGAGCAGTTCTTC
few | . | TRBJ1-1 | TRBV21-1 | CASSSRQHENTEAFF | TGTGCCAGCAGCTCCCGACAGCACGAGAACACTGAAGCTTTCTTT
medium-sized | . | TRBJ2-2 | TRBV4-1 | CASSLGLRGYTGELFF | TGCGCCAGCAGCCTCGGCCTGAGGGGGTACACCGGGGAGCTGTTTTTT
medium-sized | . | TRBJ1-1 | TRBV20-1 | CSARGVAGAGTEAFF | TGCAGTGCTCGAGGCGTCGCGGGGGCTGGCACTGAAGCTTTCTTT
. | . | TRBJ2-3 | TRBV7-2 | CAYSPSGRDDTQYF | TGTGCCTATTCGCCCAGCGGAAGGGACGATACGCAGTATTTT